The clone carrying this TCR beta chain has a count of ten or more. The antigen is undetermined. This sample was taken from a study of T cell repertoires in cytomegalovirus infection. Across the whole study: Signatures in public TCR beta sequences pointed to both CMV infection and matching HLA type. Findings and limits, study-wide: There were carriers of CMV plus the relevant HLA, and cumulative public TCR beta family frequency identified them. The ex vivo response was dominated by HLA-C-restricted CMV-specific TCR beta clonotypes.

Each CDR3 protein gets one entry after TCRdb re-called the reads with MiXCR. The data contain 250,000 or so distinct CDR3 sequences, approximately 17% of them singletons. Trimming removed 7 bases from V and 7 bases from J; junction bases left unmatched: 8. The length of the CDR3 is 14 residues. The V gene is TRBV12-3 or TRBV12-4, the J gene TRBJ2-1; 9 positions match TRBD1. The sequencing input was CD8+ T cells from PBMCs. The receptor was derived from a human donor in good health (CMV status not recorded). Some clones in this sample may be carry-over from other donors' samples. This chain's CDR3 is CASIDLGQGNEQFF. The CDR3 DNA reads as TGTGCCAGCATTGACCTGGGACAGGGTAATGAGCAGTTCTTC.